This TCR beta chain is drawn from a study of T cell repertoires in cytomegalovirus infection. At the level of the study: Indications of both CMV infection and matching HLA type were provided by public TCR beta signatures.

At least ten counts were recorded for this clonotype. TCRdb reprocessed the reads with MiXCR, giving one entry per CDR3 protein. The sample has around 210,000 distinct CDR3 sequences, roughly 6.5% seen once. The germline V gene encodes CDR1 SGHVS and CDR2 FQNEAQ. The V end lost 3 bases, the J end lost 8 bases, and 13 bases lay between the germline ends. The CDR3 totals 14 residues. Sample: PBMCs. This clonotype was sampled from a human donor in good health (CMV status not recorded). Some clones in this sample may be carry-over from other donors' samples. This chain joins TRBV7-8 and TRBJ2-2; a possible D gene is TRBD2 (5 bases). CDR3 protein: CASSFAGLGGELFF. CDR3 in DNA: TGTGCCAGCAGCTTTGCCGGACTCGGTGGGGAGCTGTTTTTT.